This T cell receptor (beta chain) came from a study of blood T cell repertoires in COVID-19. V lost 8 bases to trimming and J lost 5 bases, with 12 bases between them. The germline V gene has CDR1 MNHNY and CDR2 SVGAGI (reference sequence). The CDR3 totals 13 residues. Method: immunoSEQ multiplex PCR; TCRdb's copy keeps in-frame clones and lacks some. The data show under 250,000 clones, approximately 86% seen once. The chain employs TRBV6-6 and TRBJ2-2; perhaps TRBD2 as D (6 bases). Specimen: peripheral blood. This TCR came from a woman aged 70 to 79 with active or convalescent COVID-19. The CDR3 DNA sequence: TGTGCCAGCGCGGGATTGCGAACCGGGGAGCTGTTTTTT. Protein sequence: CASAGLRTGELFF.